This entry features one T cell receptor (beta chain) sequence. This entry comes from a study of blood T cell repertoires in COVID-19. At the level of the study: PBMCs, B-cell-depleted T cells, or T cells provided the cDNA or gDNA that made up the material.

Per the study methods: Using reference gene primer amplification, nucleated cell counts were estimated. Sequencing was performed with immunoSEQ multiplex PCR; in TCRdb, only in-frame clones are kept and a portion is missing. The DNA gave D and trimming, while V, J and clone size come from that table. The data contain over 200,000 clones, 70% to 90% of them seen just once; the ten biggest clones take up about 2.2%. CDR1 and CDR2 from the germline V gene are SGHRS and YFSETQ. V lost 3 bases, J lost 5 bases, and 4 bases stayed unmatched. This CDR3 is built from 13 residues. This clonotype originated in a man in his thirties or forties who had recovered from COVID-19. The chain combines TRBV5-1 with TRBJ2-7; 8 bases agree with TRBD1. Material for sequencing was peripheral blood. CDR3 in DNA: TGCGCCAGCAGCTCGACAGGGGCCCACGAGCAGTACTTC. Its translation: CASSSTGAHEQYF.